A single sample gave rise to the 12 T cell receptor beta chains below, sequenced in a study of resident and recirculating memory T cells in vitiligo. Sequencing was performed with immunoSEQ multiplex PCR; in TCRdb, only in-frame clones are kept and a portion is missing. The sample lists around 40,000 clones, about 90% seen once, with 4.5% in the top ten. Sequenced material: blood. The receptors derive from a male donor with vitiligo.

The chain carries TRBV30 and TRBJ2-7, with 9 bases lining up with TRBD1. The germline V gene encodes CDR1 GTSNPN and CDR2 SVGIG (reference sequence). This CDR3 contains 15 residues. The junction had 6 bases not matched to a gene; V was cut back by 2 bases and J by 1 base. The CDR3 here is CAWSNEGQGSYEQYF. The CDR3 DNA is TGTGCCTGGAGTAATGAAGGACAGGGGTCCTACGAGCAGTACTTC. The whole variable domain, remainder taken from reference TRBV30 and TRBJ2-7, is SQTIHQWPATLVQPVGSPLSLECTVEGTSNPNLYWYRQAAGRGLQLLFYSVGIGQISSEVPQNLSASRPQDRQFILSSKKLLLSDSGFYLCAWSNEGQGSYEQYFGPGTRLTVT.

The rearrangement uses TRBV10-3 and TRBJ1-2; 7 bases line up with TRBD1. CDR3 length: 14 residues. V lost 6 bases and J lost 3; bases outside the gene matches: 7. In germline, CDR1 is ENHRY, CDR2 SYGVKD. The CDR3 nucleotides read TGTGCCATCAGAGAACAGGGGCTCGACTATGGCTACACCTTC. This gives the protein CAIREQGLDYGYTF.

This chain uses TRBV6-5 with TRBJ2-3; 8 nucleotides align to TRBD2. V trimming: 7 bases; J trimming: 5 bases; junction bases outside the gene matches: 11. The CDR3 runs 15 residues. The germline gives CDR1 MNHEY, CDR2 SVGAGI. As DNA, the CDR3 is TGTGCCAGCAAGACGGCGGGGGGCCTCGGAGATACGCAGTATTTT. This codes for CASKTAGGLGDTQYF.

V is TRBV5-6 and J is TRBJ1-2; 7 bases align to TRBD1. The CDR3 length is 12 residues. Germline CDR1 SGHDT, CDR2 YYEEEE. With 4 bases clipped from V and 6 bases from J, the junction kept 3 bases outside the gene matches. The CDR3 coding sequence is TGTGCCAGCAGCATTGACAGGGATGGCTACACCTTC. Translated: CASSIDRDGYTF.

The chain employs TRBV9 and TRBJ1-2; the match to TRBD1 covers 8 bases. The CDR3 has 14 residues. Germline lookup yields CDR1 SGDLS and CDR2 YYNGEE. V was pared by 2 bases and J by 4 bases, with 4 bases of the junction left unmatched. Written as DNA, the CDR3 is TGTGCCAGCAGCGTCGGACAGGGAGGCTATGGCTACACCTTC. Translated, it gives CASSVGQGGYGYTF. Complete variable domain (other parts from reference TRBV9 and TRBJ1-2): DSGVTQTPKHLITATGQRVTLRCSPRSGDLSVYWYQQSLDQGLQFLIQYYNGEERAKGNILERFSAQQFPDLHSELNLSSLELGDSALYFCASSVGQGGYGYTFGSGTRLTVV.

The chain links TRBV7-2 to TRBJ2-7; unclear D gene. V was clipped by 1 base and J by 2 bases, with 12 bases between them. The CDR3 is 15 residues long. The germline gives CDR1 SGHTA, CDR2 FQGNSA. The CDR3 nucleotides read TGTGCCAGCAGCTTAGTAATCCGAGGCACCTACGAGCAGTACTTC. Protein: CASSLVIRGTYEQYF.

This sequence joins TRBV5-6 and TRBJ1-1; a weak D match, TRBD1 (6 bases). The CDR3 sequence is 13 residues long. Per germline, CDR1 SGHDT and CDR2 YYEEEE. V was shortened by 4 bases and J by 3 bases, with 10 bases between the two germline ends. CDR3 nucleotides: TGTGCCAGCAGCGTCTACAGGGACACTGAAGCTTTCTTT. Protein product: CASSVYRDTEAFF. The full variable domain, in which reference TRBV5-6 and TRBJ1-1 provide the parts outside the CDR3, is DAGVTQSPTHLIKTRGQQVTLRCSPKSGHDTVSWYQQALGQGPQFIFQYYEEEERQRGNFPDRFSGHQFPNYSSELNVNALLLGDSALYLCASSVYRDTEAFFGQGTRLTVV.

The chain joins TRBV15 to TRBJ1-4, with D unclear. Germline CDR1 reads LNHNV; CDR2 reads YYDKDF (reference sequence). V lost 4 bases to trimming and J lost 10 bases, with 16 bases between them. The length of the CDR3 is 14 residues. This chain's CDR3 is CATSKEVQPVKLFF. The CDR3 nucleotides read TGTGCCACCAGCAAGGAGGTTCAGCCAGTAAAACTGTTTTTT.

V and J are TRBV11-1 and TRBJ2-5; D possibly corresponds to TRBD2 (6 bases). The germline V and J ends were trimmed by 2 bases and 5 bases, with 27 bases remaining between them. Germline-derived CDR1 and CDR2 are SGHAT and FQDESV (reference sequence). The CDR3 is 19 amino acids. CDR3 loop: CASSLSRWGRTRAGETQYF. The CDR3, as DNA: TGTGCCAGCAGCTTATCGCGGTGGGGCCGGACACGGGCGGGGGAGACCCAGTACTTC.

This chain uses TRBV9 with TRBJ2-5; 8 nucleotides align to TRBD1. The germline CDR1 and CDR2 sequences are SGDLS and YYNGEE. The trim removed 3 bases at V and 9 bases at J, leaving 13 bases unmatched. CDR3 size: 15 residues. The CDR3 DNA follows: TGTGCCAGCAGCGCCCGACAGGGGTGGTACGGGGCCCAGTACTTC. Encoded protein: CASSARQGWYGAQYF. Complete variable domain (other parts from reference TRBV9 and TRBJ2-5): DSGVTQTPKHLITATGQRVTLRCSPRSGDLSVYWYQQSLDQGLQFLIQYYNGEERAKGNILERFSAQQFPDLHSELNLSSLELGDSALYFCASSARQGWYGAQYFGPGTRLLVL.

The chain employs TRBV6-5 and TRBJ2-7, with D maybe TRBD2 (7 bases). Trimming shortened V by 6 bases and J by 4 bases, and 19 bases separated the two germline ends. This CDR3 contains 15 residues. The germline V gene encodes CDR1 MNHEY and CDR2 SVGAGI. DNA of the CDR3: TGTGCCAGCAGGGGCGGGGGCCGGAACCCTTACGAGCAGTACTTC. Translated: CASRGGGRNPYEQYF.

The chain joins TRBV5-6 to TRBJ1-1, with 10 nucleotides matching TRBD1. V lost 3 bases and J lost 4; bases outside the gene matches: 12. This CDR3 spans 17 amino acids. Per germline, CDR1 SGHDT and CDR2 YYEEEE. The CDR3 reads CASSSFSTGGATTEAFF. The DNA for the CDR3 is TGTGCCAGCAGCTCTTTTTCGACAGGGGGCGCAACCACTGAAGCTTTCTTT.